This entry is about one TCR beta chain. At one end, the junction sequence differs from germline, possibly due to a read error. This sample is drawn from a study of blood T cells in healthy people across ages. Study-level background: T cells yielded about one barcoded beta molecule per two cells through template switching.

Sample-barcoded 5' priming and a J-beta primer mix drove a second PCR of roughly 6 to 12 cycles. Every individual sample yielded 2.5 million or more paired-end reads (each containing CDR3). Each CDR3 protein is one row after TCRdb ran MiXCR on the 5' RACE reads. Among over 1,500,000 distinct CDR3 sequences listed, around half were seen once. Sequencing used blood. The receptor comes from a woman between 40 and 55 years old in good health.

CDR3 coding DNA: TGTGCCAGCACTACAAGAGGAGGGAGCTACGGGCAGTACTTC. Its translation: CASTTRGGSYGQYF. The gene calls are TRBV12-3 or TRBV12-4 and TRBJ2-7, with D possibly being TRBD2 (6 bases). The CDR3 runs 14 residues.